Listed here are 6 T cell receptor beta chains from one sample, sequenced in a study of monozygotic twins with cystic fibrosis. Sequencing used immunoSEQ multiplex PCR; TCRdb keeps in-frame clones, though not all of them. The sample has around 34,000 clones; about 92% are singletons. The sequenced material came from blood. The receptors were gathered from a girl aged 2-10 years with cystic fibrosis.

V gene TRBV5-1 combines with J gene TRBJ2-3, with 11 nucleotides matching TRBD2. Unmatched junction bases numbered 8, after V lost 3 bases and J lost 2 bases. CDR1 and CDR2 (germline): SGHRS, YFSETQ. There are 17 residues in the CDR3. The CDR3 protein is CASSSITSGSNTDTQYF. DNA of the CDR3: TGCGCCAGCAGCTCGATAACTAGCGGGAGTAACACAGATACGCAGTATTTT.

This chain links TRBV19 with TRBJ2-1, with TRBD2 as a possible D gene (5 bases). CDR3 size: 14 residues. Per germline, CDR1 LNHDA and CDR2 SQIVND (reference sequence). The V and J ends lost 5 bases and 8 bases respectively, with 16 bases between them. CDR3 sequence: CASSPRPGKDEQFF. The CDR3 DNA reads TGTGCCAGTAGTCCCCGGCCGGGAAAGGATGAGCAGTTCTTC.

The chain recombines TRBV9 with TRBJ1-3; no reliable D call. Per germline, CDR1 SGDLS and CDR2 YYNGEE. The CDR3 runs to 14 residues. Trimming left V 4 bases short and J 0 bases short, with 8 bases between. The CDR3 DNA follows: TGTGCCAGCAGCAGTATAGGCTCTGGAAACACCATATATTTT. This encodes CASSSIGSGNTIYF.

V and J are TRBV4-1 and TRBJ2-7; D is possibly TRBD1 or TRBD2 (6 bases each). Trimming left V 5 bases short and J 5 bases short, with 22 bases between. This CDR3 has 16 amino acids. CDR1 and CDR2 (germline): MGHRA, YSYEKL. CDR3 loop: CASSYLISGGLDEQYF. The CDR3 bases are TGCGCCAGCAGCTATTTAATCTCTGGGGGGCTTGACGAGCAGTACTTC.

Only one count was recorded for this clone. The genes are TRBV7-2 and TRBJ2-1; a possible D gene is TRBD1 (6 bases). There are 15 residues in the CDR3. Trimming took off 2 bases at V and 6 bases at J, with 14 bases between the two ends. Per the germline V gene, CDR1 is SGHTA and CDR2 is FQGNSA. CDR3 protein: CASSLWPGDGNEQFF. Written as DNA, the CDR3 is TGTGCCAGCAGCTTATGGCCAGGGGACGGCAATGAGCAGTTCTTC.

This clone was recorded a few times. The V gene is TRBV7-9, the J gene TRBJ2-6; D is unresolved. V was trimmed by 6 bases and J by 0 bases, leaving 15 bases between them. Germline-derived CDR1 and CDR2 are SEHNR and FQNEAQ (reference sequence). This CDR3 is built from 17 residues. CDR3 amino acids: CASSLGVAYSGANVLTF. For the CDR3, the DNA is TGTGCCAGCAGTCTCGGCGTGGCCTACTCTGGGGCCAACGTCCTGACTTTC.